A single T cell receptor beta chain is shown here with its context. This sample is drawn from a study of shared clonotypes between healthy human individuals. Study details: Each donor's CD8 memory used one plate, CD8 naive two, each CD4 subset three.

The sorted-subset replicate PCRs were given 200 ng DNA, which is roughly 30,000 T cell genomes. Generated by immunoSEQ multiplex PCR, the TCRdb table keeps only in-frame clones and is missing some. Altogether some 1,900,000 clones are present, less than 95% being singletons, with the ten largest covering more than 0.95%. The germline V gene encodes CDR1 SGDLS and CDR2 YYNGEE. This CDR3 region has 15 residues. V shed 4 bases and J 3 bases; nucleotides not matched to a gene: 7. CD45RO-negative CD8 cells positively selected for CCR7 made up the naive population, which excluded terminally differentiated effector memory CD45RA+ cells.

The sample taken for sequencing was naive CD8+ T cells sorted from blood. This sequence joins TRBV9 and TRBJ2-1, with 7 nucleotides matching TRBD1. This sequence originates from a man aged 18-30 years in good health. Here the CDR3 reads CASSPQGVSYNEQFF. In DNA form, the CDR3 reads TGTGCCAGCAGCCCTCAGGGGGTAAGCTACAATGAGCAGTTCTTC.